This T cell receptor (beta chain) was sequenced for a study of T cell responses to AZD1222 COVID-19 vaccine. About this clone itself: Its antigen is not identified.

The CDR3 length is 11 residues. Trimming removed 8 bases at V and 0 bases at J, with 3 bases between. CDR1 and CDR2 from the germline V gene are SEHNR and FQNEAQ (reference sequence). Study-level results: Regions 160-218 and 743-854 held dominance among vaccine-associated CD4 TCRs, which spanned spike. Spike-specific TCR depth and breadth grew after two AZD1222 doses. Clonal diversity was possibly underestimated, and white British individuals and females predominated among donors.

Produced via immunoSEQ multiplex PCR; TCRdb's table is partial and in-frame only. The repertoire consists of about 140,000 clones, with about 90% occurring once and the leading ten covering roughly 4%. Second-dose intervals near 4 or 12 weeks were combined. The gene calls are TRBV7-9 and TRBJ2-3; no definite D call. Specimen: peripheral blood, collected 28 days after the second AZD1222 dose. The TCR originated in an adult who received the AZD1222 COVID-19 vaccine. The CDR3 loop reads CASESTDTQYF. In nucleotides, the CDR3 is TGTGCCAGCGAGAGCACAGATACGCAGTATTTT. Supplemented by reference TRBV7-9 and TRBJ2-3, the full variable domain reads DTGVSQNPRHKITKRGQNVTFRCDPISEHNRLYWYRQTLGQGPEFLTYFQNEAQLEKSRLLSDRFSAERPKGSFSTLEIQRTEQGDSAMYLCASESTDTQYFGPGTRLTVL.